This T cell receptor beta chain appears in the sequencing data of a study of early stage breast cancer tumors. Study as a whole: Of some 17 invasive breast tumors, around 13 were hormone receptor-positive, HER2-negative. Study results and caveats: Compared with adjacent normal breast tissue, tumors showed 2 to 2.5-fold greater T cell density and higher clonality.

This clone was counted between two and nine times. Its target is not known. Germline trimming cut 2 bases from V and 4 bases from J; bases unmatched to any gene: 7. Per germline, CDR1 SGHTA and CDR2 FQGNSA. The CDR3 extends over 15 amino acids. Clones were read by immunoSEQ multiplex PCR, and TCRdb kept only the in-frame ones, dropping some. The table records more than 13,000 clones, around three quarters of them present only once. The receptor was isolated from a person aged 45-65 years with breast cancer. What was sequenced was normal breast tissue next to the tumor. The J gene is TRBJ1-2, the V gene TRBV7-2; TRBD1 aligns across 7 bases. CDR3 protein: CASSLLDREIYGYTF. CDR3 sequence (DNA): TGTGCCAGCAGCTTACTAGACAGGGAGATCTATGGCTACACCTTC.